This passage covers 24 T cell receptor beta chains from one sample sequenced in a study of regulatory T cells in long-lasting Graves disease. As for time point: newly diagnosed GD, antithyroid drugs for less than 3 months. Researchers made the TCR library from RNA that was extracted from PBMCs. Arm-PCR of CDR3 regions with iRepertoire HTBI primers generated TCR beta libraries. TCRdb re-analysed the multiplex PCR reads in MiXCR, keeping a single row per CDR3 protein. The sample comprises 550,000 or so distinct CDR3 sequences, more than 10% of which are singletons, and over 7% rests with the top ten. The same sample was also studied in work on T cells in Graves' hyperthyroidism and ophthalmopathy.

The sequencing here drew on peripheral blood mononuclear cells (PBMCs), taken at new diagnosis, from a patient treated with antithyroid drugs. All receptors derive from a woman younger than 45 with Graves disease.

The rearrangement uses TRBV6-1 and TRBJ2-3; TRBD1 might be the D (6 bases). The CDR3 length is 10 residues. Germline V CDR1 and CDR2: MNHNS, SASEGT. The germline V and J ends were trimmed by 6 bases and 14 bases, with 12 bases remaining between them. CDR3 region: CASRQGPWYF. The DNA for the CDR3 is TGTGCCAGCAGACAGGGCCCGTGGTATTTT.

This clonotype was found many times. This chain joins TRBV28 and TRBJ1-2, with TRBD1 identical over 8 bases. Germline assignment: CDR1 MDHEN and CDR2 SYDVKM. The CDR3 is 12 amino acids. The V gene end was trimmed by 8 bases and the J gene end by 4 bases; junction bases not matched to a gene: 3. The CDR3 coding sequence is TGTGCCAGCGGAGACAGGGGCTATGGCTACACCTTC. Translation: CASGDRGYGYTF.

On this clonotype itself: A read error may be the cause here, since a much bigger clone is one base away. The V gene is TRBV3-1, the J gene TRBJ2-7; no firm D call. Germline assignment: CDR1 LGHDT and CDR2 YNNKEL (reference sequence). The CDR3 totals 17 residues. The ends were cut back, 0 bases at V and 1 base at J, with 16 bases in the middle. The CDR3 bases are TGTGCCAGCAGCCAAGAAGGTGGGAAGACGTTTTCCTACGAGCAGTACTTC. Translation gives CASSQEGGKTFSYEQYF.

Many counts were recorded for this clonotype. This sequence joins TRBV27 and TRBJ1-1, with TRBD1 matching 8 bases. The V and J ends lost 8 bases and 7 bases, in that order; junction bases with no gene match: 15. Germline CDR1 MNHEY, CDR2 SMNVEV (reference sequence). The CDR3 contains 15 residues. CDR3 sequence (DNA): TGTGCCAGCCTTACCCCCACAGGGGGGAAAATTGAAGCTTTCTTT. Translating it yields CASLTPTGGKIEAFF.

The table lists this clonotype with many counts. The CDR3 reads CASSPGRRVAYEQYF. The CDR3 region has the DNA TGTGCCAGCAGCCCCGGTCGTAGGGTGGCCTACGAGCAGTACTTC. The V call is TRBV13, the J call TRBJ2-7; no reliable D call. The CDR3 contains 15 residues. Looked up from germline, CDR1 is PRHDT and CDR2 is FYEKMQ (reference sequence). V shed 5 bases and J shed 2 bases, with 16 bases lying between them.

This sequence joins TRBV11-2 and TRBJ2-1; TRBD1 might be the D (7 bases). Trimming pared 5 bases from V and 6 bases from J, leaving 14 bases between. The CDR3 totals 14 residues. Germline values: CDR1 SGHAT, CDR2 FQNNGV. CDR3 amino acids: CASSIVRGANEQFF. The CDR3 nucleotides read TGTGCCAGCAGCATCGTCAGGGGGGCCAATGAGCAGTTCTTC.

This clonotype came up many times. J is TRBJ1-1 and V is TRBV6-1; D gene uncertain. Germline values: CDR1 MNHNS, CDR2 SASEGT. This CDR3 comprises 13 residues. V dropped 2 bases and J dropped 4 bases, with 8 bases sitting between them. CDR3 in amino acids: CASSELGSTEAFF. For the CDR3, the DNA is TGTGCCAGCAGTGAACTCGGGAGCACTGAAGCTTTCTTT.

This chain links TRBV20-1 with TRBJ1-2; no firm D call. CDR1 and CDR2 (germline): DFQATT, SNEGSKA (reference sequence). Trimming cost V 3 bases and J 0 bases, with 14 bases left between them. The CDR3 spans 15 residues. CDR3 amino acids: CSARGIPSPNYGYTF. The CDR3 DNA reads TGCAGTGCTAGGGGGATCCCATCGCCTAACTATGGCTACACCTTC.

The V call is TRBV4-2, the J call TRBJ2-1, with unresolved D. Deletions cut 4 bases from V and 6 bases from J, with 16 bases between. This CDR3 contains 15 residues. The germline V gene encodes CDR1 LGHNA and CDR2 YNFKEQ. The CDR3 bases are TGTGCCAGCAGCCCGGTAGGATCCAAGGGCAATGAGCAGTTCTTC. Translated, it gives CASSPVGSKGNEQFF.

CDR3 bases: TGTGCCAGCAGCCATAGCGGGAGGGCCCTCGCCGCCTACGAGCAGTACTTC. It specifies CASSHSGRALAAYEQYF. The chain links TRBV12-3 or TRBV12-4 to TRBJ2-7, with 11 bases identical to TRBD2. CDR3 length: 17 residues. V shed 6 bases and J 2 bases; nucleotides not matched to a gene: 12.

This clonotype appeared once. The V gene is TRBV5-1, the J gene TRBJ1-1; no reliable D call. Germline CDR1 reads SGHRS; CDR2 reads YFSETQ. CDR3 length equals 14 residues. Trimming removed 4 bases at V and 4 bases at J, with 14 bases between. The CDR3 is CASSPADSRTEAFF. The CDR3 bases are TGCGCCAGCAGCCCAGCCGATTCCCGCACTGAAGCTTTCTTT.

The chain couples TRBV7-9 to TRBJ1-1; 8 nucleotides agree with TRBD1. The CDR3 consists of 13 residues. Trimming cost V 1 base and J 9 bases; bases outside gene matches: 4. The germline V gene has CDR1 SEHNR and CDR2 FQNEAQ (reference sequence). CDR3 sequence: CASSLEQGAKAFF. CDR3 nucleotide sequence: TGTGCCAGCAGCTTAGAGCAGGGGGCGAAAGCTTTCTTT.

This clonotype was seen many times. The chain is built from TRBV5-6 and TRBJ2-5, with D possibly matching TRBD2 (6 bases). This CDR3 is built from 15 residues. The ends were cut back, 6 bases at V and 1 base at J, with 16 bases in the middle. In germline, CDR1 is SGHDT, CDR2 YYEEEE. CDR3 in amino acids: CASMMAGWSQETQYF. The CDR3 DNA sequence: TGTGCCAGCATGATGGCGGGATGGAGCCAAGAGACCCAGTACTTC.

This clonotype was seen repeatedly, ten times or more. This chain connects TRBV7-9 to TRBJ2-3, with 10 bases matching TRBD2. The trim removed 6 bases at V and 5 bases at J, leaving 11 bases unmatched. The length of the CDR3 is 16 residues. Germline CDR1 reads SEHNR; CDR2 reads FQNEAQ (reference sequence). The CDR3 protein is CASSTPLAGGQDTQYF. The CDR3 DNA is TGTGCCAGCAGTACCCCATTAGCGGGAGGCCAAGATACGCAGTATTTT. Based on the CDR3 plus reference TRBV7-9 and TRBJ2-3, the full variable domain is DTGVSQNPRHKITKRGQNVTFRCDPISEHNRLYWYRQTLGQGPEFLTYFQNEAQLEKSRLLSDRFSAERPKGSFSTLEIQRTEQGDSAMYLCASSTPLAGGQDTQYFGPGTRLTVL.

The rearrangement joins TRBV12-5 to TRBJ2-2; 7 bases are a match to TRBD1. This CDR3 comprises 13 residues. The V segment lost 5 bases and the J segment 5 bases; nucleotides outside the gene matches: 2. Germline V lookup: CDR1 LGHNT, CDR2 FRNRAP. The CDR3 nucleotides are TGTGCTAGTGGTACAGGGGAGACCGGGGAGCTGTTTTTT. It codes for CASGTGETGELFF.

V is TRBV6-1 and J is TRBJ2-1; 8 bases line up with TRBD2. V dropped 2 bases and J dropped 7; count of bases not matched to a gene: 10. Germline V gene sequence: CDR1 MNHNS, CDR2 SASEGT. The length of the CDR3 is 16 residues. CDR3 DNA sequence: TGTGCCAGCAGTGAAATAAGGGTTGGGACTAGAAATGAGCAGTTCTTC. It translates to CASSEIRVGTRNEQFF.

The DNA for the CDR3 is TGCGCCAGCAGCTTGGATGGGACTAGGAACAACAATGAGCAGTTCTTC. Translating gives CASSLDGTRNNNEQFF. The chain joins TRBV5-1 to TRBJ2-1; 8 positions match TRBD2. Trimming cost V 0 bases and J 5 bases; bases outside gene matches: 7. CDR1 is SGHRS and CDR2 is YFSETQ in the germline V gene. The CDR3 consists of 16 residues.

This clonotype was seen a few times. This chain uses TRBV12-3 or TRBV12-4 with TRBJ1-5, with D unresolved. CDR3 size: 15 residues. V was cut by 8 bases and J by 0 bases, with 14 bases left in between. The CDR3 protein is CASVVGSYSNQPQHF. In DNA, the CDR3 is TGTGCCAGCGTCGTCGGCAGTTATAGCAATCAGCCCCAGCATTTT.

The sample holds many counts of this clonotype. CDR3 in amino acids: CASSPLLAPISYEQYF. The CDR3 DNA is TGTGCCAGCAGTCCCCTCCTAGCGCCGATCTCCTACGAGCAGTACTTC. This chain links TRBV28 with TRBJ2-7, with D possibly being TRBD2 (6 bases). Trimming removed 5 bases from V and 0 bases from J, with 17 bases in between. This CDR3 is built from 16 residues. Germline V gene data show CDR1 as MDHEN and CDR2 as SYDVKM. The full variable domain, completed using reference TRBV28 and TRBJ2-7, is DVKVTQSSRYLVKRTGEKVFLECVQDMDHENMFWYRQDPGLGLRLIYFSYDVKMKEKGDIPEGYSVSREKKERFSLILESASTNQTSMYLCASSPLLAPISYEQYFGPGTRLTVT.

This clonotype was seen many times. V and J are TRBV6-1 and TRBJ1-1, with a tentative D call TRBD1 (5 bases). With 0 bases removed from V and 2 bases from J, the gap between germline ends came to 13 bases. Germline V gene data show CDR1 as MNHNS and CDR2 as SASEGT. The CDR3 has 16 residues. The chain's CDR3 is CASSEARRGGNTEAFF. The CDR3 DNA is TGTGCCAGCAGTGAAGCGCGTAGGGGTGGAAACACTGAAGCTTTCTTT.

This clonotype came up many times. V is TRBV29-1 and J is TRBJ2-7, with D maybe TRBD1 (5 bases). Trimming left V 3 bases short and J 1 base short, with 13 bases between. CDR1 is SQVTM, CDR2 ANQGSEA, per germline. The CDR3 consists of 14 residues. The CDR3 spells CSVDLGRTSYEQYF. DNA for the CDR3: TGCAGCGTTGATTTGGGCAGGACATCCTACGAGCAGTACTTC.

The table lists this clonotype with many counts. The chain uses TRBV18 and TRBJ2-3; D remains unclear. From germline, CDR1 is KGHSH and CDR2 LQKENI. The length of the CDR3 is 14 residues. The V end lost 3 bases, the J end lost 4 bases, and 11 bases lay between the germline ends. The DNA for the CDR3 is TGTGCCAGCTCACCCCAAAGGGATCCAGATACGCAGTATTTT. Its translation is CASSPQRDPDTQYF.

This clonotype has a count of ten or more. This chain uses TRBV20-1 with TRBJ2-7, with 8 bases aligning to TRBD2. After removal of 5 bases from V and 3 bases from J, the junction contained 9 bases not matched to a gene. Germline V lookup: CDR1 DFQATT, CDR2 SNEGSKA (reference sequence). The CDR3 has 14 residues. The CDR3 region has the DNA TGCAGTGCTGCCCCATGGACTAGCAGCTACGAGCAGTACTTC. It yields the protein CSAAPWTSSYEQYF.

The J gene is TRBJ2-1, the V gene TRBV9; TRBD2 agrees at 16 bases. The V gene end was trimmed by 4 bases and the J gene end by 12 bases; junction bases not matched to a gene: 19. This CDR3 is 19 amino acids long. In germline, CDR1 is SGDLS, CDR2 YYNGEE. The CDR3 reads CASSTEGLIGTSGRAGQFF. Here the CDR3 DNA reads TGTGCCAGCAGCACTGAGGGACTAATCGGGACTAGCGGGAGGGCCGGGCAGTTCTTC.